A selection of T cell receptor beta chains follows, all from one sample in a study of blood T cell repertoires in COVID-19. The assay was immunoSEQ multiplex PCR, and TCRdb's table has in-frame clones only and misses some. In the table there are 390,000 or so clones, 86% of which are singletons. Sequenced material: peripheral blood. These receptors were collected from a woman aged 25 to 39 with active or convalescent COVID-19. The CDR3 runs from the conserved cysteine through the conserved F or W.

j_call v_call cdr3_aa
TRBJ2-3 TRBV6-1 CASSEAPSGITDTQYF
TRBJ2-3 TRBV6-4 CASSDSSGGADTQYF
TRBJ2-2 TRBV12-5 CASGLAQGTGELFF
TRBJ2-7 TRBV10-1 CASSALQGDIYEQYF
TRBJ2-1 TRBV6-5 CASTSEGINNEQFF
TRBJ1-4 TRBV2 CASSPGATNEKLFF
TRBJ1-2 TRBV5-6 CASSLVGREGYTF
TRBJ2-7 TRBV3-1/TRBV3-2 CASSQGPLAALYEQYF
TRBJ1-1 TRBV6-5 CASSPKTLLNTEAFF
TRBJ2-1 TRBV7-8 CASSPRDYYNEQFF
TRBJ1-4 TRBV7-8 CASNEQTGGGEKLFF
TRBJ1-2 TRBV29-1 CSVGDRADGYTF
TRBJ2-1 TRBV3-1/TRBV3-2 CASSQNREGEQFF
TRBJ1-1 TRBV28 CASSTDTVAFF
TRBJ2-3 TRBV12-2 CASRLASGRTDTQYF
TRBJ2-1 TRBV11-2 CASSLGLASNNEQFF
TRBJ2-2 TRBV19 CASSINGGANTGELFF
TRBJ2-1 TRBV7-6 CASSLAVQGGRYNEQFF
TRBJ2-2 TRBV5-1 CASSRTSGSPGELFF
TRBJ2-5 TRBV11-2 CASSKTGTGLGETQYF
TRBJ1-5 TRBV11-2 CASSPSGWGGDQPQHF
TRBJ1-6 TRBV11-2 CASSGQLNSPLHF
TRBJ2-3 TRBV5-1 CASSPMAIENTQYF
TRBJ2-5 TRBV19 CASSKTSGLTQETQYF
TRBJ1-3 TRBV5-1 CASSLREDYSGNTIYF
TRBJ2-3 TRBV6-6 CASSRSGTGVGSTDTQYF
TRBJ2-1 TRBV7-9 CASSKTGYNEQFF
TRBJ2-5 TRBV2 CASSILAGGQETQYF
TRBJ2-5 TRBV21-1 CASRDRGREETQYF
TRBJ2-7 TRBV12-2 CASRLEWKTGHSYEQYF
TRBJ2-1 TRBV2 CASSEGLAGGYNEQFF
TRBJ2-5 TRBV3-1/TRBV3-2 CASPGQRNQETQYF
TRBJ1-1 TRBV19 CASSATANTEAFF
TRBJ2-7 TRBV6-5 CASSYSTGEQYF
TRBJ1-1 TRBV13 CASVGQQDTEAFF
TRBJ1-6 TRBV6-5 CASSSKDSYNSPLHF
TRBJ2-5 TRBV19 CASSQQQETQYF
TRBJ2-7 TRBV5-1 CASSLGGLSSYEQYF
TRBJ2-7 TRBV9 CASSPDRDNEQYF
TRBJ2-7 TRBV7-2 CASSIVSGGTYEQYF
TRBJ1-5 TRBV19 CASSMTGGNQPQHF
TRBJ2-1 TRBV6-1 CASSVGGLAENPNDEQFF
TRBJ2-6 TRBV9 CASSALQGSGANVLTF
TRBJ2-5 TRBV7-9 CASSLTSGGLETQYF
TRBJ2-3 TRBV6-4 CASSGGAESTQYF
TRBJ1-1 TRBV5-8 CASSLAGTGGTEAFF